Shown below are 10 T cell receptor beta chains from a single sample sequenced in a study of blood T cell repertoires in COVID-19. Generated by immunoSEQ multiplex PCR, the TCRdb table keeps only in-frame clones and is missing some. The data contain almost 250,000 clones, roughly 86% of them singletons. Sequenced sample: peripheral blood. The receptors come from a woman aged 60-75 years who had recovered from COVID-19.

The genes are TRBV15 and TRBJ1-1; 8 positions agree with TRBD1. The V and J ends lost 7 bases and 4 bases, in that order; junction bases with no gene match: 11. The CDR3 has 15 amino acids. Germline lookup yields CDR1 LNHNV and CDR2 YYDKDF (reference sequence). The CDR3 loop is CATTIGDRGFTEAFF. Written as DNA, the CDR3 is TGTGCCACCACCATAGGCGACAGGGGATTCACTGAAGCTTTCTTT.

This clone was detected a few times. The V call is TRBV11-2, the J call TRBJ2-3; D uncertain. This CDR3 is built from 12 residues. CDR1 is SGHAT and CDR2 is FQNNGV in the germline V gene. Trimming took off 4 bases at V and 6 bases at J, with 8 bases between the two ends. The CDR3 region is CASSSTVDTQYF. The CDR3, as DNA: TGTGCCAGCAGCTCCACGGTCGATACGCAGTATTTT.

The genes are TRBV5-1 and TRBJ2-1; 8 nucleotides match TRBD2. Losses at the gene ends were 6 bases for V and 5 bases for J; bases not matched to a gene: 7. The CDR3 extends over 14 amino acids. Germline V CDR1 and CDR2: SGHRS, YFSETQ. The CDR3 sequence is CASNDSGGDNEQFF. Written as DNA, the CDR3 is TGCGCCAGCAACGACAGCGGGGGTGACAATGAGCAGTTCTTC.

This chain joins TRBV6-4 and TRBJ2-3; a weak D match, TRBD1 (6 bases). The CDR3 has 14 residues. Looked up from germline, CDR1 is MRHNA and CDR2 is SNTAGT. Trimming shortened V by 5 bases and J by 4 bases, and 13 bases separated the two germline ends. The DNA of the CDR3 is TGTGCCAGCAGTAGGGAGACAGGACCAGATACGCAGTATTTT. Amino acids: CASSRETGPDTQYF.

This rearrangement joins TRBV5-4 to TRBJ2-5; 9 bases align to TRBD2. V gave up 1 base and J gave up 0 bases; unmatched junction bases: 1. Germline CDR1 is SGHNT and CDR2 is YYREEE (reference sequence). The CDR3 is 15 residues long. Here the CDR3 DNA reads TGTGCCAGCAGCTTGCCTAGCGGGGACCAAGAGACCCAGTACTTC. This encodes CASSLPSGDQETQYF.

This chain connects TRBV12-5 to TRBJ2-7; 7 bases align to TRBD1. CDR1 LGHNT and CDR2 FRNRAP come from the germline V gene. V trimming: 2 bases; J trimming: 1 base; junction bases outside the gene matches: 8. This CDR3 comprises 16 residues. CDR3 loop: CASGLFLGTESYEQYF. In DNA, the CDR3 is TGTGCTAGTGGTTTGTTTCTGGGGACAGAGTCCTACGAGCAGTACTTC.

The J gene is TRBJ2-3, the V gene TRBV5-1; no firm D call. The ends were cut back, 4 bases at V and 9 bases at J, with 12 bases in the middle. CDR1 and CDR2 (germline): SGHRS, YFSETQ. This CDR3 contains 12 residues. This CDR3 reads CASSAALDTQYF. The CDR3 DNA reads TGCGCCAGCAGCGCGGCCCTTGACACGCAGTATTTT.

The V call is TRBV2, the J call TRBJ2-3; D is perhaps TRBD2 (5 bases). Germline V CDR1 and CDR2: SNHLY, FYNNEI. V lost 8 bases, J lost 6 bases, and 12 bases lay in between. This CDR3 is 12 amino acids long. The CDR3 spells CASGPSGDTQYF. In DNA, the CDR3 is TGTGCCAGCGGGCCCTCGGGGGATACGCAGTATTTT. Variable domain in full (rest from reference TRBV2 and TRBJ2-3): EPEVTQTPSHQVTQMGQEVILRCVPISNHLYFYWYRQILGQKVEFLVSFYNNEISEKSEIFDDQFSVERPDGSNFTLKIRSTKLEDSAMYFCASGPSGDTQYFGPGTRLTVL.

The V call is TRBV9, the J call TRBJ1-2, with D possibly TRBD1 on 5 matching bases. Germline V lookup: CDR1 SGDLS, CDR2 YYNGEE. V was shortened by 3 bases and J by 2 bases, with 14 bases between the two germline ends. There are 15 residues in the CDR3. The CDR3 DNA reads as TGTGCCAGCAGCGACACAGACAGCCGAAACTATGGCTACACCTTC. This codes for CASSDTDSRNYGYTF.

The chain combines TRBV18 with TRBJ2-5; tentative D call: TRBD1 (5 bases). This CDR3 is built from 14 residues. Trimming pared 1 base from V and 2 bases from J, leaving 8 bases between. Per germline, CDR1 KGHSH and CDR2 LQKENI. For the CDR3, the DNA is TGTGCCAGCTCACCACGTCAGGGTCAAGAGACCCAGTACTTC. It encodes CASSPRQGQETQYF.